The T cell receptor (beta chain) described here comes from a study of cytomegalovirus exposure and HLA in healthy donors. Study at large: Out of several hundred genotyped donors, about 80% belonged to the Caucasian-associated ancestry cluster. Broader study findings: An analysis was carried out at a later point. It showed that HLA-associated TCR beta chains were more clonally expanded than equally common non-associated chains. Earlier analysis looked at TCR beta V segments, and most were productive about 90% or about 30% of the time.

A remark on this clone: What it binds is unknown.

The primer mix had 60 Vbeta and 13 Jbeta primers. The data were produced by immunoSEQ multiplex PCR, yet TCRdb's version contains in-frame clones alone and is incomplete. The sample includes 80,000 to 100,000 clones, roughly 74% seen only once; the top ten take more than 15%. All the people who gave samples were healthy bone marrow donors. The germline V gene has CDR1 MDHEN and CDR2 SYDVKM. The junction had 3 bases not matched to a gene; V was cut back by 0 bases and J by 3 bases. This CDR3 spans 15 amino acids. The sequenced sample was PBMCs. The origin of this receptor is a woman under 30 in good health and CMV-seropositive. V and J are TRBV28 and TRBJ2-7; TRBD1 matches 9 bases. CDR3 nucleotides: TGTGCCAGCAGTTTATGGGGGACAGGGAGCTACGAGCAGTACTTC. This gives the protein CASSLWGTGSYEQYF.